Below, one T cell receptor (beta chain) is given with its context. TCRdb's copy holds only in-frame clones and misses some; the assay was immunoSEQ multiplex PCR. The table records 15,000 to 17,000 clones, approximately 90% of them present only once. Trimming removed 2 bases from V and 4 bases from J; junction bases left unmatched: 19. This CDR3 comprises 19 residues. Germline CDR1 and CDR2: GTSNPN and SVGIG (reference sequence). This specimen belongs to a study of blood T cell repertoires in COVID-19. V gene TRBV30 combines with J gene TRBJ1-5; TRBD1 matches 8 bases. This receptor was obtained from a man in his sixties with acute or convalescent COVID-19. The sample consisted of peripheral blood. CDR3 bases: TGTGCCTGGAGTCTTACTTTACGGACAGGGAACATGTGGAATCAGCCCCAGCATTTT. Its translation is CAWSLTLRTGNMWNQPQHF. Full variable domain (outside the CDR3, taken from reference TRBV30 and TRBJ1-5): SQTIHQWPATLVQPVGSPLSLECTVEGTSNPNLYWYRQAAGRGLQLLFYSVGIGQISSEVPQNLSASRPQDRQFILSSKKLLLSDSGFYLCAWSLTLRTGNMWNQPQHFGDGTRLSIL.